This T cell receptor beta chain was documented in a study of Graves' ophthalmopathy and Graves' hyperthyroidism. Study observations and caveats: Most expanded clonotypes from thyroid (those above 0.001 frequency) were also found in blood.

Other autoimmune diseases, uncontrolled infections, pregnancy or lactation excluded patients from enrollment. This clonotype has a handful of counts. Its antigen is undetermined. At one boundary the junction diverges from the germline segment, which might be a read error. CDR1 and CDR2 (germline): ENHRY, SYGVKD. The CDR3 is made up of 15 amino acids. From RNA, the CDR3 regions of TCR beta chains were amplified and sequenced. In the first round, RT-PCR was carried out with HTBI primers, and a multiplex PCR formed the second round. TCRdb independently ran MiXCR on the multiplex PCR reads; one entry per CDR3 protein. The table shows about 740,000 distinct CDR3 sequences, with 40% occurring only once.

This TCR was sampled from an adult man with Graves' ophthalmopathy. The chain has TRBV10-3 and TRBJ1-2; 7 nucleotides agree with TRBD1. The sample comprised peripheral blood. The CDR3 here is CASSDVFQGVDGYTF. In nucleotides, the CDR3 is TGTGCCAGCAGTGACGTATTCCAGGGGGTCGATGGCTACACCTTC.